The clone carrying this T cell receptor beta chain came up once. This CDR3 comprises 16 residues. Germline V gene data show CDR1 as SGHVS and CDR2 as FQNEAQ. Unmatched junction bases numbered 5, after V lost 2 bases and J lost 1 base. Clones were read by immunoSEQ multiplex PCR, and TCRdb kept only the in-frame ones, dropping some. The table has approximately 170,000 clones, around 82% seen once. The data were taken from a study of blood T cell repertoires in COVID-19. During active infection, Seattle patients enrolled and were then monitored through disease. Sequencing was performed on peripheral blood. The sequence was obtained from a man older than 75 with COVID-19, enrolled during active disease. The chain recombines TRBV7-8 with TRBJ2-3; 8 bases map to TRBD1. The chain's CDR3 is CASSLQGQGGTDTQYF. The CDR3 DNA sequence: TGTGCCAGCAGCTTACAAGGACAGGGCGGCACAGATACGCAGTATTTT. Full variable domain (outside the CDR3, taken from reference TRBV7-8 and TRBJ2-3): GAGVSQSPRYKVAKRGQDVALRCDPISGHVSLFWYQQALGQGPEFLTYFQNEAQLDKSGLPSDRFFAERPEGSVSTLKIQRTQQEDSAVYLCASSLQGQGGTDTQYFGPGTRLTVL.